This T cell receptor beta chain is drawn from a study of cytotoxic CD8 clonotypes in ibrutinib-treated CLL. This clone showed up just a few times. This table comes from immunoSEQ multiplex PCR, and its TCRdb copy is limited to in-frame clones, with some not included. Altogether more than 110,000 clones are present, about 75% being singletons, with the ten largest covering about 5%. The clonotype originates from a human donor with chronic lymphocytic leukemia. The source was PBMCs, collected after 24 months of ibrutinib treatment.

The CDR3 spells CASTQDVAPQHF. The CDR3 DNA reads TGTGCCAGTACCCAAGACGTGGCGCCCCAGCATTTT. The chain is built from TRBV19 and TRBJ1-5, with unresolved D. V gave up 7 bases and J gave up 9 bases, with 13 bases separating them. Germline values: CDR1 LNHDA, CDR2 SQIVND (reference sequence). The CDR3 consists of 12 residues. The variable domain in full, completed from reference TRBV19 and TRBJ1-5, reads DGGITQSPKYLFRKEGQNVTLSCEQNLNHDAMYWYRQDPGQGLRLIYYSQIVNDFQKGDIAEGYSVSREKKESFPLTVTSAQKNPTAFYLCASTQDVAPQHFGDGTRLSIL.